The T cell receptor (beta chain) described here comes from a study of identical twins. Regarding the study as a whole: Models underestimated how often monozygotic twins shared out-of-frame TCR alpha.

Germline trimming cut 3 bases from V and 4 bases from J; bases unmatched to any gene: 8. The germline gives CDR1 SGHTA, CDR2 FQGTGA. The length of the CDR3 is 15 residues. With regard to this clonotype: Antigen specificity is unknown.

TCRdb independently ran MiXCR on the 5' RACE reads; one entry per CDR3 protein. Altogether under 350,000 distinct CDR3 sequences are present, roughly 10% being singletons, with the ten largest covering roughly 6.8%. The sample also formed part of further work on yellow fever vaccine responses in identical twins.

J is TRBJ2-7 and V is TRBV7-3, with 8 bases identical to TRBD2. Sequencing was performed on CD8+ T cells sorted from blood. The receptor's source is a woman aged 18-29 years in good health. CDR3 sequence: CASSFYGGARYEQYF. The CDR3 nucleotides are TGTGCCAGCAGCTTCTACGGGGGGGCCAGGTACGAGCAGTACTTC.